Below, 16 T cell receptor beta chains from the same sample are listed, as sequenced in a study of cytomegalovirus exposure and HLA in healthy donors (dated by TCRdb to the late 2010s). The library was prepared using the immunoSEQ multiplex PCR assay. For the multiplex PCR, a mixture combining 60 forward primers for TCR Vbeta segments and 13 reverse primers for TCR Jbeta segments was used. Not all clones reach the TCRdb copy of this immuneACCESS table, which keeps in-frame sequences only. Checked studies attribute under half of the gap to unresolved V genes and leave the rest unexplained. The sample contains 110,000 to 150,000 clones, about three quarters of them found a single time. 1.5% to 2% of the sample is in the top ten clones. The sequencing sample was made of PBMCs. The receptors were sampled from a young woman in good health and CMV-seronegative.

This chain links TRBV27 with TRBJ1-1, with 7 nucleotides matching TRBD1. This CDR3 has 15 amino acids. Unmatched junction bases numbered 7, after V lost 6 bases and J lost 0 bases. CDR1 MNHEY and CDR2 SMNVEV come from the germline V gene (reference sequence). In DNA form, the CDR3 reads TGTGCCAGCAGACCGTGGGACAGCCTGAACACTGAAGCTTTCTTT. Translated: CASRPWDSLNTEAFF.

The chain recombines TRBV25-1 with TRBJ2-3, with D possibly TRBD2 on 5 matching bases. V shed 1 base and J shed 1 base, with 12 bases lying between them. Germline V gene sequence: CDR1 MGHDK, CDR2 SYGVNS. The CDR3 spans 16 residues. DNA for the CDR3: TGTGCCAGCAGTGAATTGGGCGGGTTCGGCACAGATACGCAGTATTTT. Translation: CASSELGGFGTDTQYF.

The chain recombines TRBV6-5 with TRBJ2-6, with 7 bases identical to TRBD1. The CDR3 is made up of 16 amino acids. Germline values: CDR1 MNHEY, CDR2 SVGAGI. The ends lost 2 bases at V and 4 bases at J; junction bases unmatched: 5. The DNA for the CDR3 is TGTGCCAGCAGTTACGGGGACAGTCTGGGGGCCAACGTCCTGACTTTC. This gives the protein CASSYGDSLGANVLTF.

V usage is TRBV11-2 and J usage is TRBJ2-5, with 8 nucleotides matching TRBD1. Germline loops: CDR1 SGHAT, CDR2 FQNNGV. V was clipped by 4 bases and J by 4 bases; unmatched bases: 11. The CDR3 is 16 amino acids. CDR3 protein: CASSWSTGALGETQYF. CDR3 DNA: TGTGCCAGCAGCTGGTCGACAGGGGCTCTAGGAGAGACCCAGTACTTC.

The rearrangement uses TRBV19 and TRBJ2-6; D is uncertain. Germline CDR1 reads LNHDA; CDR2 reads SQIVND (reference sequence). V lost 3 bases, J lost 0 bases, and 3 bases lay in between. This CDR3 region has 14 residues. The CDR3 sequence is CASSIVSGANVLTF. The CDR3 DNA is TGTGCCAGTAGTATCGTCTCTGGGGCCAACGTCCTGACTTTC.

The chain couples TRBV30 to TRBJ1-5, with a possible D match to TRBD1 (6 bases). In germline, CDR1 is GTSNPN, CDR2 SVGIG (reference sequence). This CDR3 spans 16 amino acids. Trimming removed 0 bases from V and 0 bases from J, with 12 bases in between. The CDR3 nucleotides are TGTGCCTGGAGTGTAGTCGGGACAATTAGCAATCAGCCCCAGCATTTT. As protein: CAWSVVGTISNQPQHF.

The chain has TRBV9 and TRBJ2-3, with 7 positions matching TRBD2. There are 16 residues in the CDR3. Germline lookup yields CDR1 SGDLS and CDR2 YYNGEE. The J segment lost 9 bases and the V segment lost 0 bases, leaving 13 bases of the junction unmatched. This CDR3 reads CASSVGASGIPNTQYF. Written as DNA, the CDR3 is TGTGCCAGCAGCGTAGGGGCCAGCGGGATACCTAACACGCAGTATTTT.

The chain joins TRBV5-1 to TRBJ2-5; TRBD1 might be the D (6 bases). In germline, CDR1 is SGHRS, CDR2 YFSETQ. Trimming removed 1 base from V and 4 bases from J, with 8 bases in between. The CDR3 length is 13 residues. CDR3: CASSLWTVETQYF. CDR3 DNA: TGCGCCAGCAGCTTGTGGACAGTAGAGACCCAGTACTTC.

Concerning this clone itself: This specimen includes other DNA sequences encoding the same CDR3. The gene calls are TRBV27 and TRBJ2-1, with D perhaps matching TRBD2 (5 bases). The CDR3 runs 13 residues. V shed 6 bases and J shed 4 bases, with 10 bases lying between them. Germline V gene lookup returns CDR1 MNHEY and CDR2 SMNVEV (reference sequence). CDR3 DNA sequence: TGTGCCAGCAGACTAGGGCCTTACAATGAGCAGTTCTTC. Translated: CASRLGPYNEQFF.

This clone was counted once. The J gene is TRBJ2-3, the V gene TRBV9, with 8 bases matching TRBD2. This CDR3 region has 16 residues. V shed 0 bases, J shed 4 bases, and the junction held 7 bases outside the gene matches. Germline V gives CDR1 SGDLS, CDR2 YYNGEE. The CDR3 DNA is TGTGCCAGCAGCGTAGAGGGCGGGGGGAGAGCAGATACGCAGTATTTT. Amino acids: CASSVEGGGRADTQYF.

The genes are TRBV28 and TRBJ1-6; TRBD1 matches 9 bases. CDR1 is MDHEN, CDR2 SYDVKM, per germline. CDR3 size: 18 residues. Unmatched junction bases numbered 10, after V lost 4 bases and J lost 3 bases. The CDR3 DNA is TGTGCCAGCAGTTCCCGGGACAGGGTTATGGTCTATAATTCACCCCTCCACTTT. It codes for CASSSRDRVMVYNSPLHF. Full variable domain (missing parts from reference TRBV28 and TRBJ1-6): DVKVTQSSRYLVKRTGEKVFLECVQDMDHENMFWYRQDPGLGLRLIYFSYDVKMKEKGDIPEGYSVSREKKERFSLILESASTNQTSMYLCASSSRDRVMVYNSPLHFGNGTRLTVT.

The chain recombines TRBV27 with TRBJ1-5, with TRBD1 identical over 9 bases. Germline-derived CDR1 and CDR2 are MNHEY and SMNVEV (reference sequence). The ends lost 5 bases at V and 2 bases at J; junction bases unmatched: 1. CDR3 length: 14 residues. For the CDR3, the DNA is TGTGCCAGCAGTCGACAGGGGGGCAATCAGCCCCAGCATTTT. As protein: CASSRQGGNQPQHF.

The chain is built from TRBV27 and TRBJ2-3; D call uncertain. V was cut by 8 bases and J by 2 bases, with 14 bases left in between. Germline CDR1 and CDR2: MNHEY and SMNVEV (reference sequence). The CDR3 is made up of 14 amino acids. Here the CDR3 DNA reads TGTGCCAGCTCGCTAGAGAGGTCCACAGATACGCAGTATTTT. It translates to CASSLERSTDTQYF.

The chain couples TRBV28 to TRBJ2-2, with 7 nucleotides matching TRBD2. Trimming took 5 bases from V and 2 from J; bases not matched to a gene: 8. Germline loops: CDR1 MDHEN, CDR2 SYDVKM. The CDR3 is 16 residues long. The CDR3 loop is CASSKPSGANTGELFF. In DNA, the CDR3 is TGTGCCAGCAGTAAACCTAGCGGAGCAAACACCGGGGAGCTGTTTTTT.

The chain couples TRBV6-5 to TRBJ2-3; 7 bases align to TRBD2. Germline-derived CDR1 and CDR2 are MNHEY and SVGAGI. CDR3 size: 14 residues. The ends lost 0 bases at V and 6 bases at J; junction bases unmatched: 3. CDR3 sequence: CASSYSVLADTQYF. CDR3 coding DNA: TGTGCCAGCAGTTACTCGGTACTAGCGGATACGCAGTATTTT.

The V gene is TRBV5-1, the J gene TRBJ2-3; a weak D match, TRBD2 (5 bases). Looked up from germline, CDR1 is SGHRS and CDR2 is YFSETQ. V was cut by 5 bases and J by 0 bases, with 16 bases left in between. The CDR3 consists of 16 residues. The CDR3 here is CASRSAQRSSTDTQYF. In nucleotides, the CDR3 is TGCGCCAGCAGGTCTGCTCAGCGGTCTAGCACAGATACGCAGTATTTT.